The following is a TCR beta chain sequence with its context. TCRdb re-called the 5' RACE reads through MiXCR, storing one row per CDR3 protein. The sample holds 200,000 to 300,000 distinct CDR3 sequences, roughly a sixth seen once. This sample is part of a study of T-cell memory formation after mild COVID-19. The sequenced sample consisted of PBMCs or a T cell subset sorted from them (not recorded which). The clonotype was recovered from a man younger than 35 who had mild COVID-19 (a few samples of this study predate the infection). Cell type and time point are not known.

CDR3 sequence reads: CASSQDLRQGPYGYTF. The CDR3 DNA reads TGCGCCAGCAGCCAGGATCTCCGACAGGGGCCCTATGGCTACACCTTC. V usage is TRBV4-1 and J usage is TRBJ1-2; TRBD1 aligns across 8 bases. The V gene end was trimmed by 3 bases and the J gene end by 4 bases; junction bases not matched to a gene: 10. CDR3 length: 16 amino acids. Germline CDR1 reads MGHRA; CDR2 reads YSYEKL.